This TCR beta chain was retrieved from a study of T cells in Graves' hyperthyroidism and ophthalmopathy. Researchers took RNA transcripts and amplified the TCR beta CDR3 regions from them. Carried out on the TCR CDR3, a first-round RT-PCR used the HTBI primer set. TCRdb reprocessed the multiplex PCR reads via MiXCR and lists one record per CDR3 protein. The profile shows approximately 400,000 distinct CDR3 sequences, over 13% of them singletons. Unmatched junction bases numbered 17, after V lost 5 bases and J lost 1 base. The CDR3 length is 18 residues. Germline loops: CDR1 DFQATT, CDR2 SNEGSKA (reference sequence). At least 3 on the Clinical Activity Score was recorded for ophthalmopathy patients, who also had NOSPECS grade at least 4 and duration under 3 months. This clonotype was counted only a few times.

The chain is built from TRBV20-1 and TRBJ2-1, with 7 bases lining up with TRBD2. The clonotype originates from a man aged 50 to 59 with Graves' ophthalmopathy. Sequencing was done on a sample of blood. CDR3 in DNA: TGCAGTGCTGATGCCCTGATTAGCGGGTGGAGATCCTACAATGAGCAGTTCTTC. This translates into CSADALISGWRSYNEQFF.